This T cell receptor beta chain comes out of a study of neurological immune-mediated disorders (dated by TCRdb to about 2019). Study-wide context: Peripheral blood TCR-beta repertoires from patients with HTLV-I-associated myelopathy (HAM/TSP), patients with multiple sclerosis, and healthy controls were compared in the study using UMI-based sequencing. Longitudinal samples, technical triplicates and paired sorted CD4+ and CD8+ T-cell subsets, alongside PBMC samples, were included among the approximately 99 TCR-beta libraries. Technical triplicate libraries were sequenced so that the variability in frequency of each individual clone could be precisely calculated. Of the 65 to 70 subjects in the cohort, about 14 were HAM/TSP patients, roughly 35 were multiple sclerosis patients, and 20 were healthy controls.

cDNA was synthesized by template-switch 5'RACE using a primer with a 10-nucleotide random unique molecular identifier that tagged each TCR transcript. Every sequencing run covered 15-18 subjects and yielded more than 170 million TCR-beta sequences. The RNeasy kit was used for extraction of total RNA. The KAPA Real-time Library Amplification kit was used to amplify TCR-beta VDJ regions with primers targeting the TCR constant region and the 5'RACE anchor. Sample indexes and Illumina adaptors were added in a first PCR, and a second PCR then increased library yield. After purification with Ampure beads, the TCR product of roughly 650 bp was size-selected on a 2% E-gel SizeSelection system. Before pooling, library quality was checked on a Bioanalyzer, concentration was measured with Qubit, and libraries were quantified with the Kapa Library Quantification kit. Libraries were sequenced paired-end 2 x 150 bp on an Illumina HiSeq 2500. To increase sequence diversity, roughly 25-31% phiX was spiked into each library pool. The paper's processing steps were these. Quality-filtered reads were processed with the UMI-based MiGEC pipeline, which removed over 80% of raw TCR sequences during error correction. IMGT germline references were used for aligning VDJ genes, and each clonotype was defined as a unique CDR3 amino acid sequence together with its V-J genes. Clonal expansion, Shannon diversity and CDR3 relatedness (CalcPairwiseDistances, ClusterSamples) were evaluated with VDJtools, and phylogenetic trees were built with CLCbio workbench. Clones with at least 8 unique UMIs were defined as expanded, with this threshold being based on coefficient-of-variation modelling across technical triplicates. Using fastp at Q25 and MiXCR, TCRdb reprocessed the public reads and kept productive beta chains. Entries that share a CDR3 protein sequence are merged under the most common genes and DNA. In this record, the V and J calls reflect TCRdb's handling and not the investigators' own analysis. A total of under 65,000 distinct CDR3 sequences appear in this sample, 20% to 30% of them only once. The ten largest account for 3.5% to 5.5% of the sample.

This clonotype came up many times. Its antigen specificity is not known. Per-base quality was not reported, and no clone a single base away is much larger than it. The meaning of the sample's time point label: technical triplicate 2. Libraries from unsorted PBMCs were made from 2 million PBMCs kept in RNAlater at -80 degrees C until RNA extraction. Peripheral blood was subjected to Ficoll-Hypaque density gradient centrifugation to isolate PBMCs, which were then cryopreserved in liquid nitrogen. Trimmed from V: 0 bases; trimmed from J: 2 bases; junction bases lacking a gene match: 3. The germline V gene (reference sequence) gives CDR1 as DFQATT and CDR2 as SNEGSKA. Counted from cysteine to phenylalanine, this CDR3 has 15 amino acids. Just the 45-base CDR3 DNA is kept, in frame starting at base 1. General findings and caveats noted by the study authors: TCR clonal expansion was highest in HAM/TSP patients and lowest in MS patients, with MS patients falling below even healthy controls. Expanded clones from different subjects shared no identical CDR3 amino acid sequences, which suggests that TCR-beta repertoires were private in all groups.

The sequenced sample was PBMCs. The sequence derives from a man in his 60s with HTLV-1-associated myelopathy (HAM/TSP). The chain joins TRBV20-1 to TRBJ2-4; 8 middle bases align to TRBD2. The CDR3 protein: CSAREGGGTKNIQYF. The DNA reads as follows: TGCAGTGCTAGAGAGGGCGGGGGGACCAAAAACATTCAGTACTTC.